These 2 T cell receptor beta chains were all obtained from the same sample, sequenced in a study of cytomegalovirus exposure and HLA in healthy donors. It was with 60 Vbeta and 13 Jbeta primers that the PCR ran. Some clones are missing from TCRdb's copy, which holds only in-frame ones; the method was immunoSEQ multiplex PCR. The profile shows about 98,000 clones, 80% to 90% of them singletons. Sequencing was performed on PBMCs. These receptors were collected from a man aged 35-49 years in good health and CMV-seronegative.

Here the CDR3 reads CASSYSSITSTDTQYF. CDR3 nucleotide sequence: TGTGCCAGCAGTTACTCTTCCATCACTAGCACAGATACGCAGTATTTT. The chain couples TRBV6-5 to TRBJ2-3; D remains ambiguous. The V end was cut by 0 bases, the J end by 0 bases, with 10 bases between. Germline V lookup: CDR1 MNHEY, CDR2 SVGAGI. The CDR3 extends over 16 amino acids.

The chain recombines TRBV11-3 with TRBJ2-2, with unresolved D. Germline lookup yields CDR1 SGHNT and CDR2 YENEEA. V gave up 5 bases and J gave up 4 bases, with 8 bases separating them. This CDR3 comprises 13 residues. CDR3 in DNA: TGTGCCAGCAGCCCAGACTTCACCGGGGAGCTGTTTTTT. It encodes CASSPDFTGELFF.